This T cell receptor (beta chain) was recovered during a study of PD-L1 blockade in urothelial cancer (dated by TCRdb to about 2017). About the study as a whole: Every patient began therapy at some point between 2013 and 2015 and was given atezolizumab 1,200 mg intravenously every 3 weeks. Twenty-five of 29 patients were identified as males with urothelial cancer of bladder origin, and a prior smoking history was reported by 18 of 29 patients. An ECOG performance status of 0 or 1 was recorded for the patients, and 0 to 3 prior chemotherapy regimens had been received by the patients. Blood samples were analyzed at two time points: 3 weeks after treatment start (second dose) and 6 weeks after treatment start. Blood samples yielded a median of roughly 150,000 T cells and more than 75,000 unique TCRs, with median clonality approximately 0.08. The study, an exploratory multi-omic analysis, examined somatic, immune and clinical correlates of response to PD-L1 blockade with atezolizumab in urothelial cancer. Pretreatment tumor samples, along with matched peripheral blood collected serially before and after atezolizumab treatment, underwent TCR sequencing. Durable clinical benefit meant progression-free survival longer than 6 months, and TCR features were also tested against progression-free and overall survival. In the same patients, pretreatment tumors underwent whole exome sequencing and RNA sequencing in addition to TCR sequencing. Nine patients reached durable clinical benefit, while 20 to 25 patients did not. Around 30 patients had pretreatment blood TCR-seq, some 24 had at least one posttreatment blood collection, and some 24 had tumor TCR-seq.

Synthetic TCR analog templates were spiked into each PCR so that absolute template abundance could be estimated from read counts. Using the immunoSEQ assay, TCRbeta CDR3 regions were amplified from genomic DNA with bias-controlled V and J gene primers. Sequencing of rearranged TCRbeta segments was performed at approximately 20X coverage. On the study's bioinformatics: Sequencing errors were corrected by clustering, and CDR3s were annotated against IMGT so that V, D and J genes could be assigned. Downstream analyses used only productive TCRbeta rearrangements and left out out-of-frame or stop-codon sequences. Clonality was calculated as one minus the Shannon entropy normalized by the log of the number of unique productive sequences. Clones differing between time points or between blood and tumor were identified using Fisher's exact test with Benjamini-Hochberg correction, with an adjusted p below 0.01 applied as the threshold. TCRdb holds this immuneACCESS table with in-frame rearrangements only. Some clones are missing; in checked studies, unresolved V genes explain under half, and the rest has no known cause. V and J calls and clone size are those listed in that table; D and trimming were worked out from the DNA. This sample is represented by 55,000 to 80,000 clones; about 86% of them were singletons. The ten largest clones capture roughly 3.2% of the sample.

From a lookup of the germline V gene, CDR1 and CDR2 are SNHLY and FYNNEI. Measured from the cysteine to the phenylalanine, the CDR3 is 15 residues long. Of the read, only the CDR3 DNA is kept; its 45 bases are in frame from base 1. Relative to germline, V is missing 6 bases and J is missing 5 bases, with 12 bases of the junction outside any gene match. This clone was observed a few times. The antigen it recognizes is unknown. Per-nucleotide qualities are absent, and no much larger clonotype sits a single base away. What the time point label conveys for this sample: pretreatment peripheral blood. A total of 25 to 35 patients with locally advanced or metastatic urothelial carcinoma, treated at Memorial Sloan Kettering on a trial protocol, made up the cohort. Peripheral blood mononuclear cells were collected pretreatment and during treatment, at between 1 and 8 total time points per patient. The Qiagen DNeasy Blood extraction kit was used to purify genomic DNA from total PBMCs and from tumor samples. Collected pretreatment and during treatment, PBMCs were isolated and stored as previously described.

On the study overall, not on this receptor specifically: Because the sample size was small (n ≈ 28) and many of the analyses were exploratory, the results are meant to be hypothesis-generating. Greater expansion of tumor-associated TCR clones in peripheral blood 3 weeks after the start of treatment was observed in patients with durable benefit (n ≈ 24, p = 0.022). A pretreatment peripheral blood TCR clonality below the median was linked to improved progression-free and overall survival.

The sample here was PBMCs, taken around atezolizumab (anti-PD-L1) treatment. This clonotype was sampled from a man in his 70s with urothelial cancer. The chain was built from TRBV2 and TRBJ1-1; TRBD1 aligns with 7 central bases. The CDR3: CASSVRTGGGTEAFF. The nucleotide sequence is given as TGTGCCAGCAGCGTAAGGACAGGCGGCGGGACTGAAGCTTTCTTT.